This T cell receptor beta chain was documented in a study of untreated major depressive disorder. Study outcomes and limitations: Compared with controls, depressed patients showed more TRBV05-01 (Vbeta 5.1) usage in CD4+ T cells.

The CDR3 runs to 15 residues. Trimming took 0 bases from V and 4 from J, leaving 12 bases between them. Germline loops: CDR1 MNHEY, CDR2 SVGAGI. TCRdb keeps only in-frame clones here, not all; method: immunoSEQ multiplex PCR. The table shows about 13,000 clones, with around 90% occurring only once. Patients had DSM-IV major depressive disorder with a Hamilton Depression score of at least 18. Enrichment usually gave about 95% pure CD4+ T cells. Regarding this clone: Its antigen is unknown.

The source of this sequence is a man aged 25-45 years with major depressive disorder. The chain combines TRBV6-5 with TRBJ1-2; unclear D gene. The sample comprised CD4+ T cells from PBMCs. The CDR3 DNA is TGTGCCAGCAGTTACTCGATAACCCTCCCCTATGGCTACACCTTC. This codes for CASSYSITLPYGYTF.